Below, 24 T cell receptor beta chains from the same sample are listed, as sequenced in a study of tissue T cells after allogeneic stem cell transplantation. Assay used: immunoSEQ multiplex PCR; TCRdb lists only in-frame clones, some missing. This table has approximately 5,000 clones, almost 40% appearing once. Documented time point: mouse harvest day 14 after allogeneic transplant. Each mouse received 10^7 T-cell-depleted marrow cells plus 10^6 splenic CD5+ T cells by tail vein. Sequenced material: gut tissue. Source of these receptors: a female BALB/c mouse given C57BL/6 T cells with graft-versus-host disease after an allogeneic hematopoietic cell transplant.

This clone was seen a handful of times. All gene names here are mouse names. The CDR3 end is not reached by the read, which stops 1 residue before it; the germline J gene fills it in. The rearrangement uses TRBV26 and TRBJ1-3; no reliable D call. This CDR3 comprises 14 residues. Trimming shortened V by 3 bases and J by 4 bases, and 10 bases separated the two germline ends. Per germline, CDR1 KGHPV and CDR2 FQNQEV (reference sequence). This chain's CDR3 is CASSLMTPGNTLYF. Incomplete CDR3 DNA: TGTGCCAGCAGTCTTATGACACCGGGAAATACGCTCTAT. Looking up the rest from reference TRBV26 and TRBJ1-3 gives the full variable domain: NSKVIQTPRYLVKGQGQKAKMRCIPEKGHPVVFWYQQNKNNEFKFLINFQNQEVLQQIDMTEKRFSAECPSNSPCSLEIQSSEAGDSALYLCASSLMTPGNTLYFGEGSRLIVV.

In regard to this clone: Mouse germline and gene names are used. The missing CDR3 end, 1 residue past where the read stops, is filled in from the germline J gene. The rearrangement links TRBV26 to TRBJ2-4, with a weak D call TRBD1 (5 bases). Germline V gene data show CDR1 as KGHPV and CDR2 as FQNQEV (reference sequence). V gave up 4 bases and J gave up 3 bases, with 14 bases separating them. This CDR3 has 15 residues. The CDR3 is CASSRQGMGQNTLYF. Incomplete CDR3 DNA: TGTGCCAGCAGTCGGCAGGGAATGGGACAAAACACCTTGTAC.

This clone was counted a single time. Gene and germline names: mouse. Read data end 1 residue before the CDR3 end; the end is taken from the germline J gene. The chain recombines TRBV24 with TRBJ2-5, with TRBD2 as a possible D gene (6 bases). CDR1 is KGHTA and CDR2 is FRNEEI in the germline V gene. The CDR3 has 13 residues. With 6 bases removed from V and 1 base from J, the gap between germline ends came to 8 bases. The DNA read from the CDR3 is TGTGCCAGCAGCCCTGGGGACCAAGACACCCAGTAC. Its protein product is CASSPGDQDTQY. The full CDR3 reads CASSPGDQDTQYF. Full variable domain (outside the CDR3, taken from reference TRBV24 and TRBJ2-5): VAGVTQTPRYLVKEKGQKAHMSCSPEKGHTAFYWYQQNQKQELTFLISFRNEEIMEQTDLVKKRFSAKCSSNSRCILEILSSEEDDSALYLCASSPGDQDTQYFGPGTRLLVL.

Note on this clone: The gene symbols are mouse symbols. With the read ending 1 residue before the CDR3 end, the germline J gene is used to fill in that end. The chain is built from TRBV3 and TRBJ2-7, with D possibly being TRBD1 (6 bases). V lost 5 bases to trimming and J lost 3 bases, with 8 bases between them. Germline V gene data show CDR1 as SNHLY and CDR2 as FYNGKV (reference sequence). CDR3 length: 12 amino acids. Partial CDR3 DNA: TGTGCCAGCAGCGCGGGACACTATGAACAGTAC. Translation gives CASSAGHYEQY. The complete CDR3 reads CASSAGHYEQYF.

Concerning this clone: Gene and germline names: mouse. The CDR3 region is CASSLGGNAETLYF. CDR3 bases read: TGTGCAAGCAGCTTAGGGGGGAATGCAGAAACGCTGTAT. V is TRBV16 and J is TRBJ2-3; D assignment may be TRBD1 or TRBD2 (5 bases each). The CDR3 is cut off 1 residue early in the read; its end comes from the germline J gene. The CDR3 covers 14 residues. Trimming removed 1 base from V and 2 bases from J, with 7 bases in between. Germline-derived CDR1 and CDR2 are SGHSA and FRNQAP. Full variable domain (outside the CDR3, taken from reference TRBV16 and TRBJ2-3): NAGVIQTPRHKVTGKGQEATLWCEPISGHSAVFWYRQTIVQGLEFLTYFRNQAPIDDSGMPKERFSAQMPNQSHSTLKIQSTQPQDSAVYLCASSLGGNAETLYFGSGTRLTVL.

Remarks on this clone: Gene names and germline refer to mouse. The sequence runs out 1 residue before the end of the CDR3; the remainder is reconstructed from the germline J gene. The J gene is TRBJ2-7, the V gene TRBV26; possibly TRBD1 for D (6 bases). Trimming stripped 0 bases from V and 0 bases from J, with 12 bases between. Germline CDR1 and CDR2: KGHPV and FQNQEV (reference sequence). CDR3 length equals 16 residues. The covered CDR3 bases are TGTGCCAGCAGTCTGTCGATAGTACAGGGCTCCTATGAACAGTAC. This sequence encodes CASSLSIVQGSYEQY. The full CDR3 protein reads CASSLSIVQGSYEQYF. The complete variable domain, with remaining parts taken from reference TRBV26 and TRBJ2-7, reads NSKVIQTPRYLVKGQGQKAKMRCIPEKGHPVVFWYQQNKNNEFKFLINFQNQEVLQQIDMTEKRFSAECPSNSPCSLEIQSSEAGDSALYLCASSLSIVQGSYEQYFGPGTRLTVL.

This clone was recorded once. Gene names are the mouse ones. The CDR3 end falls 1 residue outside the read, so it is completed with the germline J gene. This rearrangement joins TRBV3 to TRBJ2-7; D is unclear. Trimming cost V 5 bases and J 0 bases, with 17 bases left between them. The CDR3 extends over 16 amino acids. The germline CDR1 and CDR2 sequences are SNHLY and FYNGKV (reference sequence). The CDR3: CASSPSLATSSYEQYF. Partial CDR3 DNA: TGTGCCAGCAGCCCCTCGCTGGCTACAAGCTCCTATGAACAGTAC.

For this clone: Genes and germline are mouse. The read stops 1 residue short of the end of the CDR3; the missing end is completed from the germline J gene. The V call is TRBV26, the J call TRBJ2-1; TRBD1 might be the D (5 bases). V lost 6 bases and J 0 bases, leaving 6 bases between the germline ends. Germline V gene lookup returns CDR1 KGHPV and CDR2 FQNQEV (reference sequence). The CDR3 runs 13 residues. Incomplete CDR3 DNA: TGTGCCAGCAGGCAGGGTAACTATGCTGAGCAGTTC. It is translated as CASRQGNYAEQF. The whole CDR3 reads CASRQGNYAEQFF.

This clone is medium-sized within its sample. Gene names are mouse gene names. The CDR3 end is not reached by the read, which stops 1 residue before it; the germline J gene fills it in. The sample contains more than one DNA sequence encoding this CDR3. The chain combines TRBV26 with TRBJ2-3; perhaps TRBD1 as D (5 bases). The germline gives CDR1 KGHPV, CDR2 FQNQEV (reference sequence). This CDR3 is 14 amino acids long. Trimming took 2 bases from V and 3 from J, leaving 9 bases between them. Incomplete CDR3 DNA: TGTGCCAGCAGTCTGCAGGGAGGGGCAGAAACGCTGTAT. Protein product: CASSLQGGAETLY. The complete CDR3 sequence is CASSLQGGAETLYF.

This clone occurred a few times. The genes are named according to mouse. With the read ending 1 residue before the CDR3 end, the germline J gene is used to fill in that end. The V gene is TRBV20, the J gene TRBJ1-1, with D unresolved. Trimming removed 2 bases at V and 3 bases at J, with 7 bases between. The germline gives CDR1 GFQATS, CDR2 STVNSAI. The length of the CDR3 is 12 residues. The CDR3 spells CGARPDHTEVFF. CDR3 bases read: TGTGGTGCTAGGCCGGATCACACAGAAGTCTTC.

This clone is categorized as medium-sized. Gene labels here are mouse ones. Coverage ceases 1 residue before the CDR3 finishes, and the germline J gene fills in the end. The V call is TRBV12-1, the J call TRBJ2-2; 7 bases agree with TRBD1. The CDR3 totals 15 residues. The J segment lost 0 bases and the V segment lost 4 bases, leaving 4 bases of the junction unmatched. Germline CDR1 is SGHSN and CDR2 is HYEKVE. The CDR3 DNA, read in part, is TGTGCCAGCTCCCCGGACAGGTCAAACACCGGGCAGCTCTAC. It yields the protein CASSPDRSNTGQLY. The full CDR3 reads CASSPDRSNTGQLYF.

This clone occurred once. The genes are named according to mouse. The read terminates 1 residue before the CDR3 end, so the remaining end is supplied by the germline J gene. The chain couples TRBV26 to TRBJ1-2; D is unresolved. Trimming cost V 5 bases and J 1 base, with 8 bases left between them. The CDR3 totals 13 residues. In germline, CDR1 is KGHPV, CDR2 FQNQEV (reference sequence). The CDR3: CASSSIGNSDYTF. The covered CDR3 bases are TGTGCCAGCAGTTCGATAGGAAACTCCGACTACACC.

This clone was recorded only once. Gene names are the mouse ones. The read comes to an end 1 residue before the CDR3 does, leaving the germline J gene to fill in the end. The J gene is TRBJ2-2, the V gene TRBV13-2, with 8 nucleotides matching TRBD1. Trimming took 3 bases from V and 0 from J; bases not matched to a gene: 1. Germline V gives CDR1 NNHNN, CDR2 SYGAGS (reference sequence). The CDR3 is 15 residues long. The CDR3 bases that were read are TGTGCCAGCGGTGGGGACAGGACAAACACCGGGCAGCTCTAC. Protein: CASGGDRTNTGQLY. The complete CDR3 reads CASGGDRTNTGQLYF.

Comments on this clone: Germline and genes: mouse. The read terminates 1 residue before the CDR3 end, so the remaining end is supplied by the germline J gene. Other DNA sequences in this specimen translate into the identical CDR3. The J gene is TRBJ1-1, the V gene TRBV16, with D unclear. With 1 base removed from V and 1 base from J, the gap between germline ends came to 4 bases. Per the germline V gene, CDR1 is SGHSA and CDR2 is FRNQAP. The CDR3 is made up of 13 amino acids. Incomplete CDR3 DNA: TGTGCAAGCAGCTTAGCGGGGAACACAGAAGTCTTC. Translated: CASSLAGNTEVF. The full CDR3 protein is CASSLAGNTEVFF.

The sample holds a few counts of this clone. Genes here carry mouse names. The read ends 1 residue early relative to the CDR3; the germline J gene fills the gap. The chain employs TRBV23 and TRBJ1-1. CDR1 KGHTA and CDR2 FQNQQP come from the germline V gene. The CDR3 is 13 amino acids. The CDR3 reads CSSSRGANTEVFF. The CDR3 bases that were read are TGCTCCAGCAGTCGGGGCGCAAACACAGAAGTCTTC.

Judged by abundance, this clone is large. Gene names and germline refer to mouse. The read ends 1 residue before the CDR3 terminus; that terminus is restored from the germline J gene. V gene TRBV13-2 combines with J gene TRBJ2-7; D gene uncertain. The V gene's germline CDR1 is NNHNN and CDR2 SYGAGS (reference sequence). V lost 5 bases and J lost 0, with 6 bases in between. CDR3 length: 12 residues. CDR3 region: CASGGVSYEQYF. The sequenced part of the CDR3 DNA is TGTGCCAGCGGCGGGGTCTCCTATGAACAGTAC.

This clone was detected only once. The listed genes are named as in mouse. Read sequence stops 1 residue before the CDR3 end, and the germline J gene provides the missing end. The gene calls are TRBV15 and TRBJ2-2; TRBD1 aligns across 9 bases. The CDR3 sequence is 15 residues long. V shed 6 bases, J shed 2 bases, and the junction held 4 bases outside the gene matches. The germline V gene encodes CDR1 SGHND and CDR2 FRSKSL. The CDR3 DNA, read in part, is TGTGCCAGCAGGAGACAGGGGGGGAACACCGGGCAGCTCTAC. Protein: CASRRQGGNTGQLY. The CDR3 as a whole reads CASRRQGGNTGQLYF.

This clone ranks as medium-sized (0.01 to 0.1%). Germline and genes here are mouse. CDR3 sequence reads: CASSLSAGWSDYTF. CDR3 DNA, as far as it was read: TGTGCCAGCAGTCTGTCGGCAGGGTGGTCCGACTACACC. The V and J genes are TRBV26 and TRBJ1-2; the D gene is possibly TRBD1 (5 bases). The read comes to an end 1 residue before the CDR3 does, leaving the germline J gene to fill in the end. CDR3 length: 14 amino acids. V lost 0 bases to trimming and J lost 5 bases, with 10 bases between them. The germline V gene encodes CDR1 KGHPV and CDR2 FQNQEV (reference sequence).

Worth noting for this clone: Germline and genes here are mouse. Coverage ceases 1 residue before the CDR3 finishes, and the germline J gene fills in the end. The V gene is TRBV12-1, the J gene TRBJ1-2; TRBD1 matches at 8 bases. The CDR3 is made up of 14 amino acids. After removal of 4 bases from V and 5 bases from J, the junction contained 8 bases not matched to a gene. CDR1 and CDR2 from the germline V gene are SGHSN and HYEKVE. The CDR3 bases that were read are TGTGCCAGCTCCCGGACAGGGAGAGATTCCGACTACACC. Protein: CASSRTGRDSDYT. The whole CDR3 sequence is CASSRTGRDSDYTF.

Details on this clone: Germline and genes: mouse. The CDR3 end falls 1 residue outside the read, so it is completed with the germline J gene. The chain links TRBV26 to TRBJ2-7; TRBD1 matches 12 bases. V dropped 0 bases and J dropped 2; count of bases not matched to a gene: 2. The CDR3 covers 16 residues. Germline V gives CDR1 KGHPV, CDR2 FQNQEV (reference sequence). CDR3 amino acids: CASSLSGTGGAYEQYF. Incomplete CDR3 DNA: TGTGCCAGCAGTCTGTCTGGGACAGGGGGCGCCTATGAACAGTAC.

A word on this clone: Gene names and germline refer to mouse. The CDR3 is cut off 1 residue early in the read; its end comes from the germline J gene. The rearrangement joins TRBV23 to TRBJ2-3; the DNA was not used to check the table's D call, TRBD1. The CDR3 length is 15 residues. The germline gives CDR1 KGHTA, CDR2 FQNQQP. CDR3 amino acids: CSSSPGGPSAETLYF. The covered CDR3 bases are TGCTCCAGCAGTCCAGGGGGCCCTAGTGCAGAAACGCTGTAT.

Within the sample, this clone is medium-sized (0.01 to 0.1%). The genes and germline here are from mouse. The read ends 1 residue early relative to the CDR3; the germline J gene fills the gap. V and J are TRBV26 and TRBJ2-7; 9 bases map to TRBD2. CDR1 KGHPV and CDR2 FQNQEV come from the germline V gene (reference sequence). J was trimmed by 0 bases and V by 6 bases; bases with no gene match: 6. The CDR3 has 15 residues. This CDR3 reads CASRPTGGSSYEQYF. CDR3 bases read: TGTGCCAGCAGACCGACTGGGGGAAGCTCCTATGAACAGTAC.

By sample share, this clone is hyperexpanded. Genes here carry mouse names. The read comes to an end 1 residue before the CDR3 does, leaving the germline J gene to fill in the end. The genes are TRBV2 and TRBJ1-5; D gene unclear. Germline lookup yields CDR1 LGHNA and CDR2 YSYQKL. V lost 3 bases and J lost 0, with 9 bases in between. The CDR3 covers 15 residues. Incomplete CDR3 DNA: TGTGCCAGCAGCCATAGAACAGATAACAACCAGGCTCCGCTT. It codes for CASSHRTDNNQAPL. From start to end, the CDR3 is CASSHRTDNNQAPLF.

There are a few counts of this clone. Mouse gene names and germline throughout. The read halts 1 residue ahead of the CDR3 end, with the missing end drawn from the germline J gene. The V gene is TRBV26, the J gene TRBJ2-5; D is unresolved. Trimming removed 2 bases at V and 6 bases at J, with 0 bases between. The CDR3 spans 10 residues. Looked up from germline, CDR1 is KGHPV and CDR2 is FQNQEV (reference sequence). The chain's CDR3 is CASSLDTQYF. The sequenced CDR3 bases are TGTGCCAGCAGTCTGGACACCCAGTAC. The full variable domain, its missing parts supplied by reference TRBV26 and TRBJ2-5, is NSKVIQTPRYLVKGQGQKAKMRCIPEKGHPVVFWYQQNKNNEFKFLINFQNQEVLQQIDMTEKRFSAECPSNSPCSLEIQSSEAGDSALYLCASSLDTQYFGPGTRLLVL.